Sequencing of this T cell receptor (beta chain) was carried out in a study of CD8 T cells in Susac syndrome. The CDR3 is 14 residues long. Germline V lookup: CDR1 MNHNS, CDR2 SASEGT. Trimming took off 2 bases at V and 4 bases at J, with 9 bases between the two ends. Negative isolation was used for CD8+ and CD4+ T cells and FACS enrichment for TEMRA cells. When the RNA was reverse transcribed, random hexamers were used with an input of about 0.5 to 1 ug. A multiplex approach, immunoSEQ multiplex PCR, amplified TCR beta CDR3 across 54 Vbeta and 13 Jbeta. Via MiXCR, TCRdb re-called the immunoSEQ multiplex PCR reads, giving one row per CDR3 protein. This table holds around 70,000 distinct CDR3 sequences, 94% found once.

This TCR derives from a human donor with multiple sclerosis. Specimen: CD8+ T cells from PBMCs. This chain joins TRBV6-1 and TRBJ2-1; D is uncertain. Here the CDR3 reads CASSEWEGYNEQFF. In DNA, the CDR3 is TGTGCCAGCAGTGAATGGGAAGGTTACAATGAGCAGTTCTTC.